The rows below give T cell receptor beta chains drawn from one sample of a study of control samples from healthy donors and cancer patients. The table came from immunoSEQ multiplex PCR; TCRdb's copy has only in-frame clones and leaves some out. The sample has about 98,000 clones, 79% seen once. Input material: blood. These TCRs come from a woman aged 25 to 39 in good health. CDR3s include the opening cysteine and the closing phenylalanine or tryptophan. Each record gives: D gene, clone size, CDR3 length, J gene, V gene, CDR3 protein, CDR3 DNA. The D gene is left open where the match is weak. Clone size, where shown, is once, few, many, or a class for clones that have expanded.

d_gene: TRBD1; abundance: NA; len: 15; j_gene: TRBJ2-5; v_gene: TRBV5-8; CDR3aa: CASSLEGALRETQYF; CDR3nt: TGTGCCAGCAGCTTGGAGGGGGCACTTCGAGAGACCCAGTACTTC
d_gene: TRBD2; abundance: NA; len: 14; j_gene: TRBJ2-1; v_gene: TRBV30; CDR3aa: CAWRTSGGNNEQFF; CDR3nt: TGTGCCTGGAGAACTAGCGGGGGAAACAATGAGCAGTTCTTC
d_gene: NA; abundance: few; len: 16; j_gene: TRBJ1-2; v_gene: TRBV7-2; CDR3aa: CASSPVGVPVNYGYTF; CDR3nt: TGTGCCAGCAGCCCGGTAGGGGTTCCGGTGAACTATGGCTACACCTTC
d_gene: NA; abundance: NA; len: 16; j_gene: TRBJ2-3; v_gene: TRBV18; CDR3aa: CASSPRTALNTDTQYF; CDR3nt: TGTGCCAGCTCACCGCGCACGGCCCTCAACACAGATACGCAGTATTTT
d_gene: TRBD2; abundance: NA; len: 16; j_gene: TRBJ2-1; v_gene: TRBV24-1; CDR3aa: CATSDSVAGGIYEQFF; CDR3nt: TGTGCCACCAGTGACTCAGTAGCGGGGGGCATCTATGAGCAGTTCTTC
d_gene: NA; abundance: medium-sized; len: 14; j_gene: TRBJ2-7; v_gene: TRBV27; CDR3aa: CASSLSYNSYEQYF; CDR3nt: TGTGCCAGCAGTTTATCATACAACTCCTACGAGCAGTACTTC
d_gene: TRBD1; abundance: NA; len: 15; j_gene: TRBJ2-7; v_gene: TRBV6-5; CDR3aa: CASNRQGGRTYEQYF; CDR3nt: TGTGCCAGCAATAGACAGGGCGGAAGAACCTACGAGCAGTACTTC
d_gene: TRBD1; abundance: NA; len: 15; j_gene: TRBJ2-1; v_gene: TRBV13; CDR3aa: CASSRQGIPYNEQFF; CDR3nt: TGTGCCAGCAGCCGACAGGGGATCCCGTACAATGAGCAGTTCTTC
d_gene: TRBD2; abundance: NA; len: 20; j_gene: TRBJ2-2; v_gene: TRBV10-2; CDR3aa: CASSESRLAGGPPNTGELFF; CDR3nt: TGCGCCAGCAGTGAGTCAAGGCTAGCGGGGGGACCACCGAACACCGGGGAGCTGTTTTTT
d_gene: NA; abundance: NA; len: 16; j_gene: TRBJ1-2; v_gene: TRBV4-3; CDR3aa: CASSQGLSQGNYGYTF; CDR3nt: TGCGCCAGCAGCCAGGGACTCTCGCAGGGGAACTATGGCTACACCTTC
d_gene: NA; abundance: NA; len: 14; j_gene: TRBJ2-2; v_gene: TRBV5-6; CDR3aa: CASSKTGNTGELFF; CDR3nt: TGTGCCAGCAGCAAAACAGGGAACACCGGGGAGCTGTTTTTT
d_gene: TRBD1; abundance: NA; len: 17; j_gene: TRBJ1-3; v_gene: TRBV7-8; CDR3aa: CASSFQPGQSSGNTIYF; CDR3nt: TGTGCCAGCAGCTTTCAGCCGGGACAGAGCTCTGGAAACACCATATATTTT
d_gene: TRBD2; abundance: NA; len: 15; j_gene: TRBJ2-7; v_gene: TRBV6-6; CDR3aa: CASSYSRGGRREQYF; CDR3nt: TGTGCCAGCAGTTACTCACGGGGGGGCCGACGGGAGCAGTACTTC
d_gene: NA; abundance: NA; len: 15; j_gene: TRBJ1-2; v_gene: TRBV6-2/TRBV6-3; CDR3aa: CASSSPRTGHYGYTF; CDR3nt: TGTGCCAGCAGTTCCCCCAGGACGGGGCACTATGGCTACACCTTC
d_gene: TRBD1; abundance: few; len: 17; j_gene: TRBJ1-5; v_gene: TRBV5-1; CDR3aa: CASSPGGGTASNQPQHF; CDR3nt: TGCGCCAGCAGCCCAGGAGGAGGGACAGCTAGCAATCAGCCCCAGCATTTT
d_gene: NA; abundance: NA; len: 12; j_gene: TRBJ1-6; v_gene: TRBV30; CDR3aa: CAWKGNNSPLHF; CDR3nt: TGTGCCTGGAAGGGGAATAATTCACCCCTCCACTTT
d_gene: NA; abundance: NA; len: 14; j_gene: TRBJ2-5; v_gene: TRBV3-1/TRBV3-2; CDR3aa: CASSQGGAGETQYF; CDR3nt: TGTGCCAGCAGCCAAGGCGGGGCTGGAGAGACCCAGTACTTC
d_gene: TRBD1; abundance: NA; len: 16; j_gene: TRBJ1-1; v_gene: TRBV5-1; CDR3aa: CASSLPGPQGAGEAFF; CDR3nt: TGCGCCAGCAGCTTGCCAGGCCCCCAGGGGGCTGGTGAAGCTTTCTTT
d_gene: NA; abundance: NA; len: 14; j_gene: TRBJ1-2; v_gene: TRBV5-6; CDR3aa: CASSLEVRGYGYTF; CDR3nt: TGTGCCAGCAGCTTGGAAGTGAGGGGATATGGCTACACCTTC
d_gene: NA; abundance: few; len: 12; j_gene: TRBJ2-7; v_gene: TRBV5-4; CDR3aa: CASSLRGYEQYF; CDR3nt: TGTGCCAGCAGCTTGAGGGGTTACGAGCAGTACTTC
d_gene: NA; abundance: NA; len: 14; j_gene: TRBJ1-2; v_gene: TRBV5-6; CDR3aa: CASSFPQGNDGYTF; CDR3nt: TGTGCCAGCAGCTTCCCCCAGGGAAACGATGGCTACACCTTC
d_gene: TRBD2; abundance: NA; len: 15; j_gene: TRBJ2-7; v_gene: TRBV14; CDR3aa: CASSRSGALSYEQYF; CDR3nt: TGTGCCAGCAGCAGAAGCGGGGCCCTCTCCTACGAGCAGTACTTC
d_gene: TRBD1; abundance: NA; len: 14; j_gene: TRBJ1-2; v_gene: TRBV5-1; CDR3aa: CASSPSQGADGYTF; CDR3nt: TGCGCCAGCAGCCCGTCACAGGGGGCGGATGGCTACACCTTC
d_gene: NA; abundance: NA; len: 13; j_gene: TRBJ1-1; v_gene: TRBV6-6; CDR3aa: CASRSERTVEAFF; CDR3nt: TGTGCCAGCAGGTCCGAGAGGACAGTTGAAGCTTTCTTT
d_gene: TRBD2; abundance: NA; len: 17; j_gene: TRBJ2-7; v_gene: TRBV6-6; CDR3aa: CASSPSLAGRIPYEQYF; CDR3nt: TGTGCCAGCAGTCCATCACTAGCGGGACGAATACCCTACGAGCAGTACTTC
d_gene: TRBD1; abundance: NA; len: 13; j_gene: TRBJ1-2; v_gene: TRBV4-2; CDR3aa: CASSRTGEYGYTF; CDR3nt: TGTGCCAGCAGCCGGACAGGGGAATATGGCTACACCTTC
d_gene: TRBD2; abundance: NA; len: 16; j_gene: TRBJ2-1; v_gene: TRBV6-1; CDR3aa: CASSENAGGQYNEQFF; CDR3nt: TGTGCCAGCAGTGAAAATGCGGGGGGGCAGTACAATGAGCAGTTCTTC
d_gene: TRBD2; abundance: once; len: 14; j_gene: TRBJ2-2; v_gene: TRBV9; CDR3aa: CASSSSGEAGELFF; CDR3nt: TGTGCCAGCAGCTCTAGCGGGGAAGCCGGGGAGCTGTTTTTT
d_gene: TRBD1; abundance: NA; len: 14; j_gene: TRBJ2-1; v_gene: TRBV9; CDR3aa: CASSVDRAYNEQFF; CDR3nt: TGTGCCAGCAGCGTGGACAGGGCTTACAATGAGCAGTTCTTC
d_gene: NA; abundance: NA; len: 15; j_gene: TRBJ1-1; v_gene: TRBV7-2; CDR3aa: CASSFKGAINTEAFF; CDR3nt: TGTGCCAGCAGCTTCAAGGGCGCGATTAACACTGAAGCTTTCTTT
d_gene: NA; abundance: NA; len: 16; j_gene: TRBJ2-1; v_gene: TRBV5-5; CDR3aa: CASSTPMRDDYNEQFF; CDR3nt: TGTGCCAGCAGCACTCCGATGCGGGATGACTACAATGAGCAGTTCTTC
d_gene: TRBD1; abundance: NA; len: 13; j_gene: TRBJ1-2; v_gene: TRBV11-2; CDR3aa: CASSHDTGVGYTF; CDR3nt: TGTGCCAGCAGCCACGATACAGGGGTAGGCTACACCTTC
d_gene: NA; abundance: NA; len: 15; j_gene: TRBJ2-1; v_gene: TRBV7-2; CDR3aa: CASSREIQGFNEQFF; CDR3nt: TGTGCCAGCAGCCGTGAAATACAGGGTTTTAATGAGCAGTTCTTC
d_gene: NA; abundance: NA; len: 11; j_gene: TRBJ2-1; v_gene: TRBV10-3; CDR3aa: CAISEGTSAFF; CDR3nt: TGTGCCATCAGTGAAGGGACTTCCGCCTTCTTC
d_gene: NA; abundance: NA; len: 16; j_gene: TRBJ1-1; v_gene: TRBV3-1/TRBV3-2; CDR3aa: CASSQGWGPLNTEAFF; CDR3nt: TGTGCCAGCAGCCAAGGATGGGGGCCCCTGAACACTGAAGCTTTCTTT
d_gene: TRBD1; abundance: NA; len: 16; j_gene: TRBJ2-1; v_gene: TRBV5-1; CDR3aa: CASSFPTGTGYNEQFF; CDR3nt: TGCGCCAGCAGCTTCCCTACCGGGACAGGGTACAATGAGCAGTTCTTC
d_gene: TRBD2; abundance: NA; len: 14; j_gene: TRBJ2-1; v_gene: TRBV2; CDR3aa: CASSRGGPVNEQFF; CDR3nt: TGTGCCAGCAGTCGCGGGGGGCCGGTCAATGAGCAGTTCTTC
d_gene: NA; abundance: NA; len: 14; j_gene: TRBJ2-1; v_gene: TRBV15; CDR3aa: CATSSTGSYNEQFF; CDR3nt: TGTGCCACCAGCAGCACCGGCTCCTACAATGAGCAGTTCTTC
d_gene: NA; abundance: NA; len: 13; j_gene: TRBJ1-2; v_gene: TRBV4-1; CDR3aa: CASSQEGYYGYTF; CDR3nt: TGCGCCAGCAGCCAGGAGGGTTACTATGGCTACACCTTC
d_gene: NA; abundance: NA; len: 11; j_gene: TRBJ2-5; v_gene: TRBV11-2; CDR3aa: CASSLLETQYF; CDR3nt: TGTGCCAGCAGCTTATTAGAGACCCAGTACTTC
d_gene: TRBD1; abundance: NA; len: 14; j_gene: TRBJ1-2; v_gene: TRBV19; CDR3aa: CASTMGQGSGGYTF; CDR3nt: TGTGCCAGTACAATGGGACAGGGGAGCGGTGGCTACACCTTC
d_gene: NA; abundance: NA; len: 15; j_gene: TRBJ1-2; v_gene: TRBV9; CDR3aa: CASSGGLGSNYGYTF; CDR3nt: TGTGCCAGCAGCGGGGGCCTGGGCTCTAACTATGGCTACACCTTC
d_gene: NA; abundance: few; len: 12; j_gene: TRBJ2-2; v_gene: TRBV12-3/TRBV12-4; CDR3aa: CASSPARGELFF; CDR3nt: TGTGCCAGCAGTCCCGCCCGAGGGGAGCTGTTTTTT